A single sample is the source of the 30 T cell receptor beta chains below, sequenced in a study of T cell responses to AZD1222 COVID-19 vaccine. TCRdb keeps only in-frame clones here, not all; method: immunoSEQ multiplex PCR. This table has fewer than 150,000 clones, 92% appearing once. The material was peripheral blood, obtained 28 days after the second AZD1222 dose. All receptors come from an adult who received the AZD1222 COVID-19 vaccine.

The sample holds a few counts of this clone. V gene TRBV28 combines with J gene TRBJ1-2; 9 bases map to TRBD1. CDR3 length equals 17 residues. CDR1 is MDHEN, CDR2 SYDVKM, per germline. The junction had 18 bases not matched to a gene; V was cut back by 6 bases and J by 7 bases. The CDR3 DNA reads TGTGCCAGCAGCCTTAACACAGGGGGCCATCGTTGGAGTGGCTACACCTTC. It yields the protein CASSLNTGGHRWSGYTF.

This clone was observed a single time. The chain has TRBV28 and TRBJ1-6, with a weak D call TRBD1 (5 bases). The germline gives CDR1 MDHEN, CDR2 SYDVKM. V was trimmed by 7 bases and J by 7 bases, leaving 11 bases between them. This CDR3 has 13 amino acids. CDR3 nucleotide sequence: TGTGCCAGCAAGGGGCCAGGGAATTCACCCCTCCACTTT. Amino acids: CASKGPGNSPLHF.

This clone came up once. The J gene is TRBJ2-1, the V gene TRBV29-1, with 7 bases aligning to TRBD1. The CDR3 length is 14 residues. Germline loops: CDR1 SQVTM, CDR2 ANQGSEA. With 7 bases clipped from V and 8 bases from J, the junction kept 14 bases outside the gene matches. The CDR3: CSAGLGTVSHEQFF. In nucleotides, the CDR3 is TGCAGCGCCGGTTTGGGGACAGTGTCTCATGAGCAGTTCTTC.

The chain couples TRBV5-1 to TRBJ1-1; D ambiguous. Germline CDR1 reads SGHRS; CDR2 reads YFSETQ. Trimming stripped 1 base from V and 2 bases from J, with 15 bases between. CDR3 length: 16 residues. The CDR3 DNA is TGCGCCAGCAGCTTGTTGCAGTCCTCGTCAAACACTGAAGCTTTCTTT. Residues: CASSLLQSSSNTEAFF.

This clone appeared a few times. V usage is TRBV15 and J usage is TRBJ1-2; weak D call: TRBD1 (5 bases). V shed 3 bases and J shed 6 bases, with 14 bases lying between them. This CDR3 contains 14 residues. Germline V gives CDR1 LNHNV, CDR2 YYDKDF (reference sequence). DNA of the CDR3: TGTGCCACCAGCAGGACAGAACCGTGGGATGGCTACACCTTC. This encodes CATSRTEPWDGYTF.

This chain connects TRBV18 to TRBJ1-6; D is uncertain. Deletions cut 5 bases from V and 0 bases from J, with 8 bases between. There are 15 residues in the CDR3. Looked up from germline, CDR1 is KGHSH and CDR2 is LQKENI. CDR3 region: CASSEIASYNSPLHF. Written as DNA, the CDR3 is TGTGCCAGCTCAGAGATTGCCTCCTATAATTCACCCCTCCACTTT.

This CDR3 is CASSYRENTGELFF. CDR3 bases: TGTGCCAGCAGTTACAGGGAGAACACCGGGGAGCTGTTTTTT. The rearrangement links TRBV6-6 to TRBJ2-2; D is uncertain. V was trimmed by 2 bases and J by 1 base, leaving 5 bases between them. Germline lookup yields CDR1 MNHNY and CDR2 SVGAGI (reference sequence). CDR3 size: 14 residues.

This clone was recorded only once. V gene TRBV19 combines with J gene TRBJ1-5, with 7 nucleotides matching TRBD1. Trimming took 4 bases from V and 7 from J; bases not matched to a gene: 7. This CDR3 spans 14 amino acids. The germline V gene encodes CDR1 LNHDA and CDR2 SQIVND (reference sequence). In DNA form, the CDR3 reads TGTGCCAGTAGTACCCGACAGGGAGGACAGCCCCAGCATTTT. It specifies CASSTRQGGQPQHF.

The J gene is TRBJ2-1, the V gene TRBV20-1; 10 bases agree with TRBD2. Germline assignment: CDR1 DFQATT and CDR2 SNEGSKA (reference sequence). Trimming at V came to 5 bases and at J to 0 bases, leaving 7 bases not matched to a gene. This CDR3 has 16 residues. The CDR3 sequence is CSACDIAGGSYNEQFF. Here the CDR3 DNA reads TGCAGTGCTTGTGACATAGCGGGAGGCTCCTACAATGAGCAGTTCTTC.

This clone was seen a single time. The rearrangement joins TRBV18 to TRBJ1-2; tentative D call: TRBD1 (5 bases). From germline, CDR1 is KGHSH and CDR2 LQKENI. This CDR3 has 15 amino acids. Trimming cost V 6 bases and J 7 bases, with 21 bases left between them. The CDR3 is CASSPDLTVRRGYTF. The CDR3 DNA sequence: TGTGCCAGCTCTCCAGACTTGACAGTGCGGCGTGGCTACACCTTC.

This clone came up once. This chain joins TRBV2 and TRBJ2-3; D call uncertain. Germline V gene data show CDR1 as SNHLY and CDR2 as FYNNEI. This CDR3 region has 13 residues. The V and J ends lost 4 bases and 3 bases respectively, with 8 bases between them. Written as DNA, the CDR3 is TGTGCCAGCAGTGGGTCCAGAACAGATACGCAGTATTTT. Translation gives CASSGSRTDTQYF.

The genes are TRBV27 and TRBJ1-4; D is undetermined. Germline assignment: CDR1 MNHEY and CDR2 SMNVEV (reference sequence). The CDR3 totals 14 residues. With 6 bases removed from V and 8 bases from J, the gap between germline ends came to 16 bases. CDR3 nucleotide sequence: TGTGCCAGCAGCCCCCGGAGGGATGGCGAAAAACTGTTTTTT. This translates into CASSPRRDGEKLFF.

This clone was observed a single time. The rearrangement links TRBV19 to TRBJ1-4; 8 nucleotides agree with TRBD1. V lost 5 bases to trimming and J lost 8 bases; unmatched junction nucleotides: 7. In germline, CDR1 is LNHDA, CDR2 SQIVND (reference sequence). CDR3 length equals 14 residues. This CDR3 reads CASSPTGGREKLFF. The CDR3 DNA reads as TGTGCCAGTAGTCCCACAGGGGGAAGGGAAAAACTGTTTTTT.

DNA for the CDR3: TGTGCCAGCAGACGGCAGGGTAGCAATCAGCCCCAGCATTTT. Translating it yields CASRRQGSNQPQHF. This rearrangement joins TRBV6-5 to TRBJ1-5, with D possibly TRBD1 on 5 matching bases. This CDR3 is built from 14 residues. CDR1 MNHEY and CDR2 SVGAGI come from the germline V gene. The ends were cut back, 6 bases at V and 0 bases at J, with 9 bases in the middle.

This sequence joins TRBV28 and TRBJ2-7; TRBD2 matches 7 bases. This CDR3 is built from 15 residues. Losses at the gene ends were 5 bases for V and 3 bases for J; bases not matched to a gene: 10. Germline loops: CDR1 MDHEN, CDR2 SYDVKM. This CDR3 is CASSNLGGGVYEQYF. DNA of the CDR3: TGTGCCAGCAGTAACTTAGGTGGGGGGGTCTACGAGCAGTACTTC. The whole variable domain, remainder taken from reference TRBV28 and TRBJ2-7, is DVKVTQSSRYLVKRTGEKVFLECVQDMDHENMFWYRQDPGLGLRLIYFSYDVKMKEKGDIPEGYSVSREKKERFSLILESASTNQTSMYLCASSNLGGGVYEQYFGPGTRLTVT.

J is TRBJ1-5 and V is TRBV7-8; D ambiguous. This CDR3 region has 12 residues. The germline V and J ends were trimmed by 1 base and 9 bases, with 7 bases remaining between them. Germline CDR1 reads SGHVS; CDR2 reads FQNEAQ. CDR3 DNA sequence: TGTGCCAGCAGCTTAGATCGAGGGCCCCAGCATTTT. Translation: CASSLDRGPQHF.

The V call is TRBV11-3, the J call TRBJ2-1; unclear D gene. The V end lost 0 bases, the J end lost 10 bases, and 10 bases lay between the germline ends. The CDR3 extends over 13 amino acids. The germline gives CDR1 SGHNT, CDR2 YENEEA. The CDR3 region has the DNA TGTGCCAGCAGCTTAGATATCGGTGGCGAGCAGTTCTTC. Amino acids: CASSLDIGGEQFF.

The V call is TRBV28, the J call TRBJ1-5; 7 bases fit TRBD1. CDR1 and CDR2 from the germline V gene are MDHEN and SYDVKM. The V gene end was trimmed by 6 bases and the J gene end by 0 bases; junction bases not matched to a gene: 5. CDR3 length: 15 amino acids. DNA for the CDR3: TGTGCCAGCAGGGAGGGACAGATTAGCAATCAGCCCCAGCATTTT. Its protein product is CASREGQISNQPQHF.

The rearrangement links TRBV7-2 to TRBJ2-1; the D gene is possibly TRBD2 (6 bases). This CDR3 region has 17 residues. Trimming pared 4 bases from V and 2 bases from J, leaving 18 bases between. The germline V gene has CDR1 SGHTA and CDR2 FQGNSA. The CDR3 loop reads CASSSRLGTYAYNEQFF. The CDR3 DNA sequence: TGTGCCAGCAGCTCCAGGCTAGGGACTTATGCCTACAATGAGCAGTTCTTC. Variable domain in full (rest from reference TRBV7-2 and TRBJ2-1): GAGVSQSPSNKVTEKGKDVELRCDPISGHTALYWYRQSLGQGLEFLIYFQGNSAPDKSGLPSDRFSAERTGGSVSTLTIQRTQQEDSAVYLCASSSRLGTYAYNEQFFGPGTRLTVL.

This sequence joins TRBV28 and TRBJ2-7, with D tentatively TRBD1 or TRBD2 (5 bases each). Germline values: CDR1 MDHEN, CDR2 SYDVKM. This CDR3 comprises 16 residues. V gave up 7 bases and J gave up 3 bases, with 22 bases separating them. The CDR3 nucleotides read TGTGCCAGCACCACTATCCGGGACGGTGATGTCTACGAGCAGTACTTC. Translation: CASTTIRDGDVYEQYF.

The rearrangement joins TRBV19 to TRBJ2-1, with 11 bases matching TRBD2. This CDR3 is 16 amino acids long. The V gene's germline CDR1 is LNHDA and CDR2 SQIVND (reference sequence). The ends lost 7 bases at V and 6 bases at J; junction bases unmatched: 11. CDR3 coding DNA: TGTGCCAGTACCCCCCCAGGTGGACTAGCGGGCAATGAGCAGTTCTTC. It is translated as CASTPPGGLAGNEQFF.

The CDR3 bases are TGTGCCAGCAGTGAAGCGGGGGGCCTCGTATACGAGCAGTACTTC. This sequence encodes CASSEAGGLVYEQYF. The chain is built from TRBV6-1 and TRBJ2-7; TRBD1 or TRBD2 may be the D gene (6 bases each). The length of the CDR3 is 15 residues. Germline-derived CDR1 and CDR2 are MNHNS and SASEGT. Trimming shortened V by 0 bases and J by 4 bases, and 13 bases separated the two germline ends.

V and J are TRBV25-1 and TRBJ1-4; D is unclear. The V gene lost 6 bases and the J gene lost 15 bases, with 14 bases spanning the gap. The V gene's germline CDR1 is MGHDK and CDR2 SYGVNS. The CDR3 is 11 residues long. The CDR3 bases are TGTGCCAGCAGCGAGAGCAGGAGTTTGTTTTTT. Its translation is CASSESRSLFF.

The V call is TRBV6-5, the J call TRBJ1-5, with no clear D. CDR1 is MNHEY and CDR2 is SVGAGI in the germline V gene. The V end was cut by 2 bases, the J end by 4 bases, with 6 bases between. This CDR3 has 13 amino acids. This CDR3 reads CASSYDPNQPQHF. In DNA, the CDR3 is TGTGCCAGCAGTTACGACCCAAATCAGCCCCAGCATTTT.

This chain connects TRBV10-3 to TRBJ2-5; D ambiguous. The ends were cut back, 3 bases at V and 5 bases at J, with 13 bases in the middle. The V gene's germline CDR1 is ENHRY and CDR2 SYGVKD. The CDR3 runs to 14 residues. CDR3 bases: TGTGCCATCAGTGACGGCGGAACTGGGGAGACCCAGTACTTC. Amino acids: CAISDGGTGETQYF.

The gene calls are TRBV18 and TRBJ1-1, with TRBD1 as a possible D gene (5 bases). The CDR3 spans 15 residues. V lost 3 bases and J lost 0, with 11 bases in between. CDR1 and CDR2 (germline): KGHSH, LQKENI. The CDR3 spells CASSPVTDMNTEAFF. DNA for the CDR3: TGTGCCAGCTCACCTGTGACAGATATGAACACTGAAGCTTTCTTT.

The V call is TRBV2, the J call TRBJ1-3, with a weak D call TRBD1 (6 bases). This CDR3 has 15 residues. The germline gives CDR1 SNHLY, CDR2 FYNNEI. V lost 6 bases and J 0 bases, leaving 12 bases between the germline ends. The CDR3 DNA sequence: TGTGCCAGCAGGGGAGGACAGAGCTCTGGAAACACCATATATTTT. It codes for CASRGGQSSGNTIYF.

The rearrangement joins TRBV3-1 (or the pseudogene TRBV3-2) to TRBJ1-2; no firm D call. Trimming pared 1 base from V and 10 bases from J, leaving 13 bases between. Germline loops: CDR1 LGHDT, CDR2 YNNKEL (reference sequence). The CDR3 totals 13 residues. CDR3 coding DNA: TGTGCCAGCAGCCAAGCCTCCGCAGGTACCTACACCTTC. It yields the protein CASSQASAGTYTF.

The rearrangement uses TRBV5-1 and TRBJ2-3; 8 nucleotides match TRBD1. The V gene's germline CDR1 is SGHRS and CDR2 YFSETQ. This CDR3 comprises 15 residues. Trimming took 4 bases from V and 7 from J; bases not matched to a gene: 11. The CDR3 here is CASSRIGQGENTQYF. The CDR3, as DNA: TGCGCCAGCAGCAGGATTGGACAGGGCGAAAATACGCAGTATTTT.

The chain combines TRBV5-1 with TRBJ1-5; D is unclear. This CDR3 has 13 amino acids. Trimming took off 1 base at V and 7 bases at J, with 9 bases between the two ends. Germline lookup yields CDR1 SGHRS and CDR2 YFSETQ. The CDR3 protein is CASSLSGEQPQHF. The CDR3 region has the DNA TGCGCCAGCAGCTTGAGTGGAGAACAGCCCCAGCATTTT.